The T cell receptor beta chain described here comes from a study of cytomegalovirus exposure and HLA in healthy donors. Findings and caveats of the study: Reports showed the classifier diagnosing cytomegalovirus status with high specificity and sensitivity. In vitro, a few CMV-associated chains proved specific for CMV antigens. One later analysis, an examination of the roughly 130 validation repertoires, found that first-cohort TCR clusters tended to co-occur in them.

On this clone: Its antigen is not identified.

CDR3 size: 11 residues. The germline gives CDR1 MNHEY, CDR2 SMNVEV (reference sequence). Deletions cut 7 bases from V and 6 bases from J, with 6 bases between. Some clones are missing from TCRdb's copy, which holds only in-frame ones; the method was immunoSEQ multiplex PCR. The data show approximately 270,000 clones, 90% seen once. This chain uses TRBV27 with TRBJ2-2, with D unresolved. The sample comprised PBMCs. The sequence was collected from a woman aged 18-35 years in good health and CMV-seronegative. For the CDR3, the DNA is TGTGCCAGCATCGCGGCCGGGGAGCTGTTTTTT. This codes for CASIAAGELFF.